The source of this TCR beta chain is a study of T cells in Graves' hyperthyroidism and ophthalmopathy (dated by TCRdb to about 2019). Regarding the complete study: Peripheral blood was sampled at the time of initial diagnosis, prior to any treatment. An independent validation cohort of about 20 hyperthyroidism patients and about 16 patients who later progressed to ophthalmopathy tested prospective prediction of ophthalmopathy. TCR Vbeta CDR3 sequencing of 135 peripheral blood samples (roughly 41 ophthalmopathy, 75 hyperthyroidism and some 17 progressor patients) is reported in the paper. Following sampling, methimazole starting at 30 mg daily was given to hyperthyroidism patients, and high-dose intravenous methylprednisolone was given to ophthalmopathy patients. A discovery cohort of about a hundred patients, fewer than 50 with Graves' ophthalmopathy and 55 to 65 with stable Graves' hyperthyroidism, was used to find distinguishing TCR V-J signatures. In several Graves' hyperthyroidism patients, the study also compared T-cell repertoires from thyroid tissue with T-cell repertoires from blood. The 100 or so discovery patients were divided at random into training and test sets in a 7:3 ratio.

There are many counts of this clonotype. Its binding antigen is unknown. No base qualities exist here, and no much larger clone lies one base off it. The hyperthyroidism patients were between 18 and 65 years old and newly diagnosed, with a disease duration of less than 2 months. Patients with uncontrolled infections, other autoimmune diseases, pregnancy or lactation were excluded. Clinical symptoms, serum thyroxine and TRAb, thyroid ultrasound, and orbital computed tomography formed the basis for the diagnoses. For progressor patients, blood was drawn at the first diagnosis of hyperthyroidism, before any ophthalmopathy symptoms had appeared. PBMCs were separated from roughly 10 ml of fresh peripheral blood using Ficoll-Paque density gradient centrifugation. Progressor patients were first diagnosed with Graves' hyperthyroidism and then developed ophthalmopathy during follow-up. Trizol reagent was used to extract total RNA, and RNA quality was then checked on an Agilent 2100 Bioanalyzer.

The study at large found these results: During validation, the model predicted progression to ophthalmopathy a median of approximately six months ahead of onset, with almost 71% sensitivity and less than 85% specificity. Ophthalmopathy was separated from stable hyperthyroidism by a 13 V-J signature model, with about 86% sensitivity and about 81% specificity obtained in cross-validation and 80%/75% obtained in testing. Most expanded thyroid clonotypes (frequency above 0.001) were also detected in blood, a finding suggesting that blood repertoires may reflect thyroid immune responses. Sample size was not statistically predetermined, and investigators were not blinded to group allocation.

The TCR beta CDR3 regions were amplified from RNA transcripts. The first round of RT-PCR for the TCR CDR3 was performed with the HTBI primer set and the Qiagen OneStep RT-PCR kit. Libraries were constructed in a second round of multiplex PCR, after which size selection and purification were carried out. The libraries were sequenced on an Illumina HiSeq2000 using paired-end 100 bp reads. On the study's bioinformatics: SOAPnuke was used to process the raw data, throwing out any read that contained adapters or uncalled bases, had a mean Phred below 15, or lacked an exact constant-primer or identifier match. High-quality paired reads were merged using COPE v1.2.5, and each unique nucleotide sequence was defined as a clonotype. Clonotypes were aligned to IMGT TRBV, TRBD and TRBJ reference segments using MiTCR v1.1. Analysis was restricted to V-J combinations with a frequency above 0.0001, which covered roughly 99% of repertoires. The TCS score was defined as F50 (clonal expansion) divided by E x V (chaos), with BLOSUM62-based TCRdist calculated between CDR3 peptides within each V-J. Welch's t-statistics and random forest reduced around 520 V-J features to under 15, which were used in a naive Bayes classifier (R e1071). TCRdb itself trimmed the public reads at Q25 with fastp, ran MiXCR and retained productive beta chains. Rows with one shared CDR3 protein collapse into an entry with the most common genes and DNA. The V and J calls were not made by the authors but by TCRdb's processing. The sample table holds hundreds of thousands of distinct CDR3 sequences, of which 11% to 15% were seen once. Roughly 5.7% of the sample is taken by the ten largest.

Inclusive of the bounding cysteine and phenylalanine, the CDR3 is 16 residues long. CDR3 DNA is the only sequence kept; it has 48 bases, read in frame from the first base. Deletion took 6 bases off V and 5 bases off J, with a span of 22 bases between the germline ends. CDR1 and CDR2, per the germline V gene, are MDHEN and SYDVKM. The V and J genes are TRBV28 and TRBJ1-2; the D gene is perhaps TRBD1, from 6 matching bases. The sample taken for sequencing was blood. The sequence was obtained from a woman between 25 and 40 years old with Graves' hyperthyroidism that later progressed to Graves' ophthalmopathy. Here the CDR3 is given as CASRTWGAGVPYGYTF. DNA sequence: TGTGCCAGCAGGACTTGGGGGGCAGGGGTACCTTATGGCTACACCTTC.